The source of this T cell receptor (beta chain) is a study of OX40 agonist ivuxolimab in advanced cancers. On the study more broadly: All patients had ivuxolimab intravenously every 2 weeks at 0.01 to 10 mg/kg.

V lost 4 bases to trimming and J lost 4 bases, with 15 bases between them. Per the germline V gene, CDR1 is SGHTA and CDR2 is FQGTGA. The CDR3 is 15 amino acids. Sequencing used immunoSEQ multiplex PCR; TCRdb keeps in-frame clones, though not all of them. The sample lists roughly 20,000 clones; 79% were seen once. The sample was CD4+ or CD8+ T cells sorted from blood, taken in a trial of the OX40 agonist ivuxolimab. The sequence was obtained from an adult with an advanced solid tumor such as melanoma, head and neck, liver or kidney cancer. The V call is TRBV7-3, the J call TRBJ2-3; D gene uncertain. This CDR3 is CASSSLGPSPDTQYF. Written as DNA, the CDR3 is TGTGCCAGCAGCTCCCTCGGGCCCAGTCCAGATACGCAGTATTTT.